This T cell receptor (beta chain) is from a study of blood T cell repertoires in COVID-19. Study information: The study drew acute and convalescent COVID-19 samples from the United States, Italy and Spain.

Germline CDR1 reads MNHNS; CDR2 reads SASEGT. CDR3 length equals 16 residues. With 6 bases removed from V and 0 bases from J, the gap between germline ends came to 14 bases. Assay: immunoSEQ multiplex PCR; the TCRdb copy retains only in-frame clones and omits some. The sample holds 78,000 or so clones; approximately 86% are singletons and the top ten take approximately 5%. Source material: peripheral blood. The V gene is TRBV6-1, the J gene TRBJ2-2; maybe TRBD2 (6 bases). The sequence derives from a man between 50 and 59 years old with active or convalescent COVID-19. The CDR3 loop is CASREMGGSNTGELFF. Written as DNA, the CDR3 is TGTGCCAGCAGGGAAATGGGGGGATCGAACACCGGGGAGCTGTTTTTT.